This is a list of T cell receptor beta chains from one sample in a study of blood T cells in healthy people across ages. TCRdb redid the calling of the 5' RACE reads with MiXCR, one entry per CDR3 protein. The sample contains 650,000 to 700,000 distinct CDR3 sequences, approximately 52% of which appear only once. The sequenced material came from blood. These receptor sequences come from a woman of 80 years or more in good health. Each CDR3 is given with its conserved first and last residue. Each record gives: clone size, J gene, D gene, V gene, CDR3 protein, CDR3 DNA. A D gene is named only where the DNA matches it firmly. The listing skips clone size in some rows; elsewhere it reads once, few, many or a size class.

clone_size: few
j_call: TRBJ2-3
d_call: TRBD1
v_call: TRBV20-1
cdr3_aa: CSAPGGYTDTQYF
cdr3_nt: TGCAGTGCCCCAGGGGGATACACAGATACGCAGTATTTT

clone_size: NA
j_call: TRBJ1-5
d_call: TRBD1
v_call: TRBV10-3
cdr3_aa: CAISGGTGRNQPQHF
cdr3_nt: TGTGCCATCAGTGGGGGGACAGGCCGAAATCAGCCCCAGCATTTT

clone_size: NA
j_call: TRBJ1-5
d_call: NA
v_call: TRBV7-2
cdr3_aa: CASSQNRNQPQHF
cdr3_nt: TGTGCCAGCAGCCAGAACCGAAATCAGCCCCAGCATTTT

clone_size: NA
j_call: TRBJ2-7
d_call: TRBD1
v_call: TRBV4-3
cdr3_aa: CASSQDPGQGHEQYF
cdr3_nt: TGCGCCAGCAGCCAAGATCCGGGACAGGGCCACGAGCAGTACTTC

clone_size: NA
j_call: TRBJ1-5
d_call: TRBD1
v_call: TRBV20-1
cdr3_aa: CSAHESGTGNQPQHF
cdr3_nt: TGCAGTGCGCACGAATCCGGGACAGGAAATCAGCCCCAGCATTTT

clone_size: many
j_call: TRBJ2-1
d_call: NA
v_call: TRBV27
cdr3_aa: CASSLLSTGSSYNEQFF
cdr3_nt: TGTGCCAGCAGTTTATTGTCTACGGGGAGCTCCTACAATGAGCAGTTCTTC

clone_size: many
j_call: TRBJ2-7
d_call: NA
v_call: TRBV7-2
cdr3_aa: CASRARGSNSEQYF
cdr3_nt: TGTGCCAGCAGGGCTAGGGGGAGCAACTCCGAGCAGTACTTC

clone_size: NA
j_call: TRBJ2-7
d_call: NA
v_call: TRBV20-1
cdr3_aa: CSAQQTGLRSYEQYF
cdr3_nt: TGCAGTGCTCAACAAACCGGGCTTCGCTCCTACGAGCAGTACTTC

clone_size: NA
j_call: TRBJ2-7
d_call: NA
v_call: TRBV28
cdr3_aa: CASRLSPYSYEQYF
cdr3_nt: TGTGCCAGCAGACTATCCCCATACTCCTACGAGCAGTACTTC

clone_size: NA
j_call: TRBJ2-5
d_call: TRBD2
v_call: TRBV5-1
cdr3_aa: CASSPLAGGQETQYF
cdr3_nt: TGCGCCAGCAGCCCCCTAGCGGGGGGCCAGGAGACCCAGTACTTC

clone_size: NA
j_call: TRBJ2-3
d_call: NA
v_call: TRBV20-1
cdr3_aa: CSARERISTDTQYF
cdr3_nt: TGCAGTGCTAGGGAGCGGATTAGCACAGATACGCAGTATTTT